Shown below are 18 T cell receptor beta chains from a single sample sequenced in a study of blood T cells in healthy people across ages. The use of a sample-barcoded 5' primer and a J-beta primer mix characterized a second PCR of 7 to 11 cycles. TCRdb analysed the 5' RACE reads with MiXCR anew, one entry per CDR3 protein. The profile covers about 1.5 million distinct CDR3 sequences, with around 39% appearing a single time and approximately 7.9% taken by the ten largest. Input material: blood. Receptors originate from a woman aged 18 to 35 in good health.

This chain uses TRBV20-1 with TRBJ2-3; D is uncertain. The CDR3 sequence is 15 residues long. The V gene's germline CDR1 is DFQATT and CDR2 SNEGSKA (reference sequence). The ends were cut back, 0 bases at V and 1 base at J, with 11 bases in the middle. The CDR3, as DNA: TGCAGTGCTAGAGATGTCAGCCGGGGCACAGATACGCAGTATTTT. This encodes CSARDVSRGTDTQYF.

This clonotype appeared a single time. The V and J genes are TRBV6-1 and TRBJ2-5; weak D call: TRBD2 (5 bases). This CDR3 region has 13 residues. Deletions cut 9 bases from V and 7 bases from J, with 18 bases between. Germline lookup yields CDR1 MNHNS and CDR2 SASEGT. In DNA form, the CDR3 reads TGTGCCAGTTCTCAACTAGATTCGCCGACCCAGTACTTC. Amino acid sequence: CASSQLDSPTQYF.

The rearrangement links TRBV6-1 to TRBJ1-2; TRBD1 matches at 7 bases. Germline CDR1 MNHNS, CDR2 SASEGT. After removal of 5 bases from V and 5 bases from J, the junction contained 8 bases not matched to a gene. The CDR3 consists of 14 residues. The DNA of the CDR3 is TGTGCCAGCAGTAGCCCGACAGGGAGGTATGGCTACACCTTC. It specifies CASSSPTGRYGYTF.

The chain has TRBV27 and TRBJ1-4; D perhaps matches TRBD1 (6 bases). V was shortened by 5 bases and J by 8 bases, with 12 bases between the two germline ends. The CDR3 runs 13 residues. Germline loops: CDR1 MNHEY, CDR2 SMNVEV (reference sequence). The CDR3: CASSGDRNEKLFF. The CDR3 DNA is TGTGCCAGCAGTGGAGACAGGAACGAAAAACTGTTTTTT.

The V and J genes are TRBV10-1 and TRBJ2-7, with a possible D match to TRBD2 (6 bases). The CDR3 contains 16 residues. V lost 5 bases, J lost 2 bases, and 19 bases lay in between. Looked up from germline, CDR1 is WNHNN and CDR2 is SYGVQD (reference sequence). The CDR3 DNA sequence: TGCGCCAGCAGTCCACCGGGAGTAGGGGAAACCTACGAGCAGTACTTC. It codes for CASSPPGVGETYEQYF.

Worth noting for this clonotype: An end of the junction differs from the germline gene, which may be a read error. The chain couples TRBV5-1 to TRBJ1-2, with a weak D call TRBD1 (5 bases). CDR1 SGHRS and CDR2 YFSETQ come from the germline V gene. CDR3 length equals 17 residues. CDR3 protein: CAGSRNGQPASLYGYTF. CDR3 bases: TGCGCCGGCAGCCGGAATGGACAACCAGCGTCCTTGTATGGCTACACCTTC.

This clonotype was observed a few times. The J gene is TRBJ2-5, the V gene TRBV12-3 or TRBV12-4, with a possible D match to TRBD2 (7 bases). V shed 2 bases and J shed 11 bases, with 18 bases lying between them. The length of the CDR3 is 14 residues. The CDR3 reads CASSLTGAVREQYF. DNA for the CDR3: TGTGCCAGCAGTTTAACGGGGGCCGTGCGGGAGCAGTACTTC.

This sequence joins TRBV12-3 or TRBV12-4 and TRBJ2-1; 8 bases fit TRBD2. V was clipped by 6 bases and J by 9 bases; unmatched bases: 10. The CDR3 consists of 14 residues. CDR3 nucleotides: TGTGCCAGCAGCCTCCTTAGTACTAGCGGTGAGCAGTTCTTC. This encodes CASSLLSTSGEQFF.

The chain couples TRBV2 to TRBJ2-1; 11 bases are a match to TRBD2. CDR1 is SNHLY and CDR2 is FYNNEI in the germline V gene. The CDR3 length is 16 residues. The ends lost 6 bases at V and 6 bases at J; junction bases unmatched: 10. CDR3 bases: TGTGCCAGCAGCCAAAATAGCGGGAGGGCGGGCAATGAGCAGTTCTTC. It yields the protein CASSQNSGRAGNEQFF.

This clonotype was picked up one time. This may be a read error: a much more frequent sequence differs by one nucleotide. The chain links TRBV10-3 to TRBJ2-1, with D hard to call. This CDR3 comprises 14 residues. In germline, CDR1 is ENHRY, CDR2 SYGVKD. CDR3 sequence reads: CAFSVGGSYNEQFF. Here the CDR3 DNA reads TGTGCCTTCAGCGTCGGCGGCTCCTACAATGAGCAGTTCTTC.

This clonotype has more than one count but fewer than ten. The V call is TRBV29-1, the J call TRBJ1-2; D gene unclear. CDR3 size: 12 residues. Germline V lookup: CDR1 SQVTM, CDR2 ANQGSEA. The V gene lost 3 bases and the J gene lost 4 bases, with 9 bases spanning the gap. The CDR3 protein is CSVDVGSYGYTF. The CDR3 region has the DNA TGCAGCGTTGATGTCGGCTCCTATGGCTACACCTTC. The full variable domain, its missing parts supplied by reference TRBV29-1 and TRBJ1-2, is SAVISQKPSRDICQRGTSLTIQCQVDSQVTMMFWYRQQPGQSLTLIATANQGSEATYESGFVIDKFPISRPNLTFSTLTVSNMSPEDSSIYLCSVDVGSYGYTFGSGTRLTVV.

This sequence joins TRBV2 and TRBJ2-2; D is ambiguous. V lost 2 bases, J lost 7 bases, and 8 bases lay in between. This CDR3 is built from 13 residues. Per the germline V gene, CDR1 is SNHLY and CDR2 is FYNNEI. The CDR3 loop reads CASSELTVGELFF. In nucleotides, the CDR3 is TGTGCCAGCAGTGAACTAACTGTCGGGGAGCTGTTTTTT.

The rearrangement links TRBV14 to TRBJ2-3; TRBD2 matches 7 bases. V was clipped by 4 bases and J by 2 bases; unmatched bases: 6. Germline-derived CDR1 and CDR2 are SGHDN and FVKESK. CDR3 length: 15 amino acids. The CDR3 region is CASSRSGDLTDTQYF. CDR3 DNA sequence: TGTGCCAGCAGCCGAAGCGGGGATCTCACAGATACGCAGTATTTT.

The chain joins TRBV3-1 to TRBJ1-2, with 9 bases matching TRBD1. CDR3 size: 14 residues. Per germline, CDR1 LGHDT and CDR2 YNNKEL (reference sequence). Germline trimming cut 0 bases from V and 6 bases from J; bases unmatched to any gene: 2. The CDR3 loop is CASSQEGQGDGYTF. CDR3 DNA: TGTGCCAGCAGCCAAGAGGGACAGGGAGATGGCTACACCTTC.

The table lists this clonotype with a few counts. The chain has TRBV14 and TRBJ2-3; 8 positions match TRBD2. Germline V CDR1 and CDR2: SGHDN, FVKESK. J was trimmed by 4 bases and V by 2 bases; bases with no gene match: 8. The CDR3 loop spans 16 amino acids. The CDR3 loop is CASSQFGLALPDTQYF. The CDR3 nucleotides read TGTGCCAGCAGCCAATTCGGACTAGCACTTCCAGATACGCAGTATTTT.

This clonotype has at least ten counts. Here the CDR3 reads CASSMNPPGLLSEQYF. CDR3 DNA: TGTGCCAGCAGCATGAATCCACCGGGACTTCTGTCCGAGCAGTACTTC. The genes are TRBV7-2 and TRBJ2-7, with TRBD2 as a possible D gene (6 bases). Trimming removed 5 bases from V and 6 bases from J, with 23 bases in between. Germline V gene sequence: CDR1 SGHTA, CDR2 FQGNSA. The length of the CDR3 is 16 residues. Based on the CDR3 plus reference TRBV7-2 and TRBJ2-7, the full variable domain is GAGVSQSPSNKVTEKGKDVELRCDPISGHTALYWYRQSLGQGLEFLIYFQGNSAPDKSGLPSDRFSAERTGGSVSTLTIQRTQQEDSAVYLCASSMNPPGLLSEQYFGPGTRLTVT.

This chain uses TRBV12-5 with TRBJ2-4, with 16 bases identical to TRBD2. The J call may be incorrect, as the DNA end agrees better with TRBJ2-5. Germline CDR1 LGHNT, CDR2 FRNRAP. This CDR3 is 16 amino acids long. The CDR3 loop reads CASGPPGLAGGETQYF. As DNA, the CDR3 is TGTGCTAGTGGACCTCCGGGACTAGCGGGAGGGGAGACCCAGTACTTC.

The sample holds a few counts of this clonotype. V gene TRBV5-1 combines with J gene TRBJ1-4; 7 positions match TRBD1. Trimming cost V 2 bases and J 3 bases; bases outside gene matches: 16. CDR3 size: 19 residues. Germline CDR1 and CDR2: SGHRS and YFSETQ. The CDR3 region is CASSFWTGHYPGANEKLFF. The CDR3 DNA reads as TGCGCCAGCAGCTTTTGGACAGGACACTACCCCGGAGCTAATGAAAAACTGTTTTTT.